Following are 4 T cell receptor beta chains from one sample sequenced in a study of post-analysis software for immune sequencing data. Study observations and caveats: Controls had lower frequencies than patients of a few TRBV segments, which included TRBV5-6, TRBV5-1 and TRBV20-1.

These receptors' antigens are unknown. TCR beta cDNA libraries had unique molecular identifiers. TCRdb called the PCR reads again in MiXCR, with one record for every CDR3 protein. There are 650,000 to 850,000 distinct CDR3 sequences in the sample; under 70% occur only once, and approximately 4.5% lies in the top ten. Sequenced input: blood. Every receptor here comes from a girl between 5 and 17 years old with multiple sclerosis.

The chain combines TRBV29-1 with TRBJ1-2; a weak D match, TRBD1 (6 bases). The germline V and J ends were trimmed by 2 bases and 2 bases, with 12 bases remaining between them. This CDR3 region has 14 residues. CDR1 and CDR2 (germline): SQVTM, ANQGSEA. CDR3 protein: CSVEPRQENYGYTF. CDR3 coding DNA: TGCAGCGTTGAACCCCGACAGGAAAACTATGGCTACACCTTC.

The chain combines TRBV29-1 with TRBJ2-1; 12 bases match TRBD2. The CDR3 has 15 residues. Germline V gives CDR1 SQVTM, CDR2 ANQGSEA. With 7 bases clipped from V and 8 bases from J, the junction kept 12 bases outside the gene matches. The DNA of the CDR3 is TGCAGCGGAGCCCGGACTAGCGGGATTTTTTATGAGCAGTTCTTC. It codes for CSGARTSGIFYEQFF.

This chain joins TRBV3-1 and TRBJ1-4; D is unresolved. CDR1 is LGHDT and CDR2 is YNNKEL in the germline V gene (reference sequence). V was trimmed by 0 bases and J by 2 bases, leaving 16 bases between them. The CDR3 sequence is 18 residues long. CDR3 sequence reads: CASSQDIGSSATNEKLFF. CDR3 in DNA: TGTGCCAGCAGCCAAGATATCGGGTCCTCGGCTACTAATGAAAAACTGTTTTTT.

V gene TRBV12-3 or TRBV12-4 combines with J gene TRBJ2-7, with D perhaps TRBD1 (7 bases). The better agreement between TRBJ2-5 and the DNA end casts doubt on the J call. This CDR3 has 15 amino acids. CDR3 protein: CASGTHRGGRETQYF. Written as DNA, the CDR3 is TGTGCCAGCGGGACCCACAGGGGTGGGAGGGAGACCCAGTACTTC.